This T cell receptor beta chain stems from a study of cytomegalovirus exposure and HLA in healthy donors. Points from the study as a whole: Later work associated fewer than 20,000 TCR beta sequences with HLA alleles at 0.05 false discovery rate.

The CDR3 sequence is 11 residues long. The ends were cut back, 7 bases at V and 11 bases at J, with 14 bases in the middle. CDR1 is MNHEY, CDR2 SVGAGI, per germline. Note on this clone: Its target is unknown.

With 60 Vbeta and 13 Jbeta primers, the PCR was carried out. Here immunoSEQ multiplex PCR was the method, and the copy in TCRdb shows in-frame clones only, minus some. The table includes over 200,000 clones, roughly 82% detected once. Sequences were obtained from PBMCs. V is TRBV6-5 and J is TRBJ1-1; tentative D call: TRBD1 (6 bases). This clonotype was sampled from a middle-aged woman in good health and CMV-seropositive. The CDR3, as DNA: TGTGCCAGCATGAGGGAAGGGGGTGCTTTCTTT. This encodes CASMREGGAFF.